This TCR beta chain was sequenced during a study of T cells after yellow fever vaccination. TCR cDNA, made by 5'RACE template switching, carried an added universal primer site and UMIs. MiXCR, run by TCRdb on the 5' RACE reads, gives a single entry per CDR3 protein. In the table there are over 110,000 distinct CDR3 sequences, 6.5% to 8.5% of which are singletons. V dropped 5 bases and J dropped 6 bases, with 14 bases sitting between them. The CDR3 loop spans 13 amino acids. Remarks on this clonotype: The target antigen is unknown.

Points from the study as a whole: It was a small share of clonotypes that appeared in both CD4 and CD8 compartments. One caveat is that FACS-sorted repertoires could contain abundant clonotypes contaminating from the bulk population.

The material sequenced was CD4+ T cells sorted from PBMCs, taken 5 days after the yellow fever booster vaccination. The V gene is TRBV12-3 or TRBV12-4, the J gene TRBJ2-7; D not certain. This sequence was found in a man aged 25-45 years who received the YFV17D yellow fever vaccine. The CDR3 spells CASSPFRGGEQYF. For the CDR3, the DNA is TGTGCCAGCAGTCCCTTCAGAGGCGGCGAGCAGTACTTC.